The 22 T cell receptor beta chains below come from one sample, sequenced in a study of blood T cell repertoires in COVID-19. Using immunoSEQ multiplex PCR, the repertoire was profiled, and TCRdb retains in-frame clones only, with some absent. The table lists about 210,000 clones, 84% of them singletons, with about 3.3% in the top ten. The specimen was PBMCs or T cells enriched from blood (not recorded which). Receptor source: a woman in her twenties or thirties who had been exposed to COVID-19.

The genes are TRBV6-5 and TRBJ2-2, with D perhaps matching TRBD1 (6 bases). CDR3 size: 15 residues. The germline gives CDR1 MNHEY, CDR2 SVGAGI. V was pared by 7 bases and J by 6 bases, with 18 bases between. The CDR3 here is CASTTGTSLPGELFF. The CDR3 DNA sequence: TGTGCCAGCACTACCGGGACATCTCTTCCCGGGGAGCTGTTTTTT.

As DNA, the CDR3 is TGTGCCAGCAGTGGCAGGGCCGTGGGCACTGAAGCTTTCTTT. This sequence encodes CASSGRAVGTEAFF. The chain employs TRBV25-1 and TRBJ1-1; a weak D match, TRBD1 (5 bases). The V gene lost 4 bases and the J gene lost 4 bases, with 13 bases spanning the gap. CDR3 length: 14 residues. Germline V CDR1 and CDR2: MGHDK, SYGVNS. The full variable domain, its missing parts supplied by reference TRBV25-1 and TRBJ1-1, is EADIYQTPRYLVIGTGKKITLECSQTMGHDKMYWYQQDPGMELHLIHYSYGVNSTEKGDLSSESTVSRIRTEHFPLTLESARPSHTSQYLCASSGRAVGTEAFFGQGTRLTVV.

The chain combines TRBV27 with TRBJ2-3, with TRBD2 identical over 9 bases. The CDR3 length is 15 residues. CDR1 is MNHEY, CDR2 SMNVEV, per germline (reference sequence). V lost 5 bases to trimming and J lost 4 bases; unmatched junction nucleotides: 7. CDR3 in amino acids: CASSRSGGRADTQYF. The CDR3, as DNA: TGTGCCAGCAGTCGTAGCGGGGGCCGCGCAGATACGCAGTATTTT.

This clone was recorded only once. The junction differs from germline at one of its ends, possibly a read error. Written as DNA, the CDR3 is TGTGCCAGTAGCATAGCGGGTGGCAATCAGCCCCAGCATTTT. Its protein product is CASSIAGGNQPQHF. V is TRBV19 and J is TRBJ1-5; D gene ambiguous. Germline CDR1 reads LNHDA; CDR2 reads SQIVND (reference sequence). CDR3 size: 14 residues.

V usage is TRBV4-2 and J usage is TRBJ1-1; TRBD1 matches 9 bases. Germline V gene lookup returns CDR1 LGHNA and CDR2 YNFKEQ. This CDR3 has 16 amino acids. V shed 4 bases and J 7 bases; nucleotides not matched to a gene: 13. CDR3 nucleotide sequence: TGTGCCAGCAGCCCTCAATCCGGGACAGGGAAATATGAAGCTTTCTTT. Translation: CASSPQSGTGKYEAFF.

The chain uses TRBV3-1 (or the pseudogene TRBV3-2) and TRBJ1-1, with D perhaps TRBD1 (6 bases). The CDR3 is 13 residues long. Trimming took off 6 bases at V and 5 bases at J, with 13 bases between the two ends. Looked up from germline, CDR1 is LGHDT and CDR2 is YNNKEL (reference sequence). CDR3 sequence reads: CASSLQGDTEAFF. Written as DNA, the CDR3 is TGTGCCAGCAGTCTACAGGGTGATACTGAAGCTTTCTTT.

The V and J genes are TRBV5-5 and TRBJ1-1, with 11 positions matching TRBD1. V lost 4 bases to trimming and J lost 2 bases; unmatched junction nucleotides: 4. The CDR3 consists of 15 residues. From germline, CDR1 is SGHKS and CDR2 YYEKEE (reference sequence). For the CDR3, the DNA is TGTGCCAGCAGCCGCGGACAGGGGGCTAACACTGAAGCTTTCTTT. This sequence encodes CASSRGQGANTEAFF. Looking up the rest from reference TRBV5-5 and TRBJ1-1 gives the full variable domain: DAGVTQSPTHLIKTRGQQVTLRCSPISGHKSVSWYQQVLGQGPQFIFQYYEKEERGRGNFPDRFSARQFPNYSSELNVNALLLGDSALYLCASSRGQGANTEAFFGQGTRLTVV.

V usage is TRBV2 and J usage is TRBJ2-7; tentatively, D is TRBD2 (5 bases). V was cut by 8 bases and J by 5 bases, with 16 bases left in between. The CDR3 is 13 residues long. Germline V gives CDR1 SNHLY, CDR2 FYNNEI. CDR3 nucleotides: TGTGCCAGCGCAGCGATCAGGCGGGACGAGCAGTACTTC. Translation: CASAAIRRDEQYF.

The V gene is TRBV5-1, the J gene TRBJ2-7, with 9 nucleotides matching TRBD1. The CDR3 is 13 amino acids. Germline lookup yields CDR1 SGHRS and CDR2 YFSETQ. The trim removed 5 bases at V and 6 bases at J, leaving 6 bases unmatched. The CDR3, as DNA: TGCGCCAGCAGGTGGACAGGGGAGGGCGAGCAGTACTTC. Residues: CASRWTGEGEQYF.

The V call is TRBV5-1, the J call TRBJ1-6; no clear D gene. The CDR3 length is 14 residues. CDR1 and CDR2 from the germline V gene are SGHRS and YFSETQ. V gave up 1 base and J gave up 6 bases, with 8 bases separating them. The CDR3: CASSLSVSNSPLHF. In DNA form, the CDR3 reads TGCGCCAGCAGCTTGTCTGTTTCTAATTCACCCCTCCACTTT.

This sequence joins TRBV13 and TRBJ1-1, with D hard to call. The CDR3 is 13 residues long. The germline gives CDR1 PRHDT, CDR2 FYEKMQ (reference sequence). Trimming cost V 2 bases and J 5 bases, with 9 bases left between them. In DNA form, the CDR3 reads TGTGCCAGCAGCTTACACAGTATTACTGAAGCTTTCTTT. Its translation: CASSLHSITEAFF. Full variable domain (remainder filled in from reference TRBV13 and TRBJ1-1): AAGVIQSPRHLIKEKRETATLKCYPIPRHDTVYWYQQGPGQDPQFLISFYEKMQSDKGSIPDRFSAQQFSDYHSELNMSSLELGDSALYFCASSLHSITEAFFGQGTRLTVV.

This chain uses TRBV19 with TRBJ2-1, with TRBD1 as a possible D gene (5 bases). This CDR3 comprises 14 residues. The germline CDR1 and CDR2 sequences are LNHDA and SQIVND (reference sequence). Trimming removed 3 bases from V and 9 bases from J, with 15 bases in between. Here the CDR3 reads CASSITGAVGEQFF. The CDR3, as DNA: TGTGCCAGTAGTATTACAGGCGCGGTAGGTGAGCAGTTCTTC.

V gene TRBV7-9 combines with J gene TRBJ1-2; D gene ambiguous. The CDR3 loop spans 13 amino acids. V was pared by 1 base and J by 2 bases, with 5 bases between. Germline CDR1 SEHNR, CDR2 FQNEAQ (reference sequence). This CDR3 is CASSLVENYGYTF. CDR3 sequence (DNA): TGTGCCAGCAGCTTAGTGGAGAACTATGGCTACACCTTC.

This rearrangement joins TRBV19 to TRBJ2-7, with 7 bases fitting TRBD1. Per germline, CDR1 LNHDA and CDR2 SQIVND (reference sequence). This CDR3 spans 13 amino acids. V was clipped by 5 bases and J by 3 bases; unmatched bases: 4. CDR3 coding DNA: TGTGCCAGTAGTTTACAGGGGAACTACGAGCAGTACTTC. Residues: CASSLQGNYEQYF.

The sample holds a few counts of this clone. This rearrangement joins TRBV11-3 to TRBJ1-6, with 7 bases fitting TRBD1. Trimming cost V 8 bases and J 1 base; bases outside gene matches: 2. CDR3 length: 14 amino acids. CDR1 and CDR2 from the germline V gene are SGHNT and YENEEA. DNA for the CDR3: TGTGCCAGCGGACAGGAGTCCTATAATTCACCCCTCCACTTT. This translates into CASGQESYNSPLHF.

V gene TRBV3-1 (or the pseudogene TRBV3-2) combines with J gene TRBJ2-7, with TRBD1 as a possible D gene (6 bases). Trimming removed 2 bases from V and 0 bases from J, with 8 bases in between. The germline gives CDR1 LGHDT, CDR2 YNNKEL (reference sequence). The CDR3 is made up of 14 amino acids. The DNA of the CDR3 is TGTGCCAGCAGCCAAAGGGGGAACTCCTACGAGCAGTACTTC. Encoded protein: CASSQRGNSYEQYF.

In DNA form, the CDR3 reads TGTGCCAGCAGCGCTCAGAAGCGGGGACACGTAAACCGGGAGTATCTGAACACTGAAGCTTTCTTT. Its translation is CASSAQKRGHVNREYLNTEAFF. The chain joins TRBV21-1 to TRBJ1-1. TRBV21-1 is an annotated pseudogene. This CDR3 region has 22 residues.

CDR3 sequence (DNA): TGTGCCACCAGCAGGGAGGGGACAGGGTACTTGAACACTGAAGCTTTCTTT. It codes for CATSREGTGYLNTEAFF. This chain uses TRBV15 with TRBJ1-1, with TRBD1 identical over 9 bases. The germline gives CDR1 LNHNV, CDR2 YYDKDF (reference sequence). CDR3 length: 17 residues. Trimming took 3 bases from V and 0 from J; bases not matched to a gene: 8.

The chain employs TRBV9 and TRBJ1-5; D unresolved. The V end was cut by 1 base, the J end by 3 bases, with 11 bases between. The germline gives CDR1 SGDLS, CDR2 YYNGEE. This CDR3 contains 15 residues. CDR3 in amino acids: CASSVSGMTNQPQHF. CDR3 nucleotide sequence: TGTGCCAGCAGCGTATCGGGGATGACCAATCAGCCCCAGCATTTT. Full variable domain (rest looked up from reference TRBV9 and TRBJ1-5): DSGVTQTPKHLITATGQRVTLRCSPRSGDLSVYWYQQSLDQGLQFLIQYYNGEERAKGNILERFSAQQFPDLHSELNLSSLELGDSALYFCASSVSGMTNQPQHFGDGTRLSIL.

The J gene is TRBJ1-5, the V gene TRBV6-5; possible D gene TRBD1, 5 bases. This CDR3 contains 14 residues. Germline-derived CDR1 and CDR2 are MNHEY and SVGAGI. The ends were cut back, 2 bases at V and 7 bases at J, with 12 bases in the middle. In DNA form, the CDR3 reads TGTGCCAGCAGTTACGGGGTAGGGGAACAGCCCCAGCATTTT. It translates to CASSYGVGEQPQHF.

This chain uses TRBV27 with TRBJ2-1; tentative D call: TRBD1 (5 bases). The CDR3 has 14 amino acids. CDR1 is MNHEY, CDR2 SMNVEV, per germline (reference sequence). V was shortened by 5 bases and J by 6 bases, with 14 bases between the two germline ends. The CDR3: CASSPFDRRNEQFF. DNA of the CDR3: TGTGCCAGCAGTCCTTTTGACAGACGCAATGAGCAGTTCTTC.

The sample holds a few counts of this clone. V and J are TRBV5-1 and TRBJ1-2; possible D gene TRBD1, 6 bases. This CDR3 has 15 residues. In germline, CDR1 is SGHRS, CDR2 YFSETQ. Trimming took off 3 bases at V and 7 bases at J, with 19 bases between the two ends. The CDR3 DNA sequence: TGCGCCAGCAGCTCATCAGGGGAAAGCGCGGTTGGCTACACCTTC. This translates into CASSSSGESAVGYTF.